This passage covers 9 T cell receptor beta chains from one sample sequenced in a study of cytomegalovirus exposure and HLA in healthy donors. A multiplex PCR was run with 60 Vbeta primers and 13 Jbeta primers. The table came from immunoSEQ multiplex PCR; TCRdb's copy has only in-frame clones and leaves some out. The data contain 150,000 or so clones, about four fifths of them singletons. Sequencing was performed on PBMCs. The receptors shown here come from a male donor in good health and CMV-seropositive.

J is TRBJ2-7 and V is TRBV30; weak D call: TRBD2 (6 bases). The V end was cut by 4 bases, the J end by 2 bases, with 18 bases between. The CDR3 is made up of 15 amino acids. CDR1 GTSNPN and CDR2 SVGIG come from the germline V gene (reference sequence). This chain's CDR3 is CAWTVGGTVPYEQYF. The CDR3 coding sequence is TGTGCCTGGACCGTAGGAGGGACCGTTCCCTACGAGCAGTACTTC.

The chain has TRBV10-3 and TRBJ2-2; 15 bases align to TRBD2. The germline V gene encodes CDR1 ENHRY and CDR2 SYGVKD. The V gene end was trimmed by 4 bases and the J gene end by 6 bases; junction bases not matched to a gene: 3. This CDR3 spans 16 amino acids. In DNA form, the CDR3 reads TGTGCCATCAGTGGGACTAGCGGGGGGGTCTCCGGGGAGCTGTTTTTT. It yields the protein CAISGTSGGVSGELFF.

The V gene is TRBV4-3, the J gene TRBJ2-2; possible D gene TRBD1, 5 bases. V shed 3 bases and J shed 4 bases, with 18 bases lying between them. CDR1 is LGHNA and CDR2 is YSLEER in the germline V gene. The CDR3 is 17 residues long. The DNA for the CDR3 is TGCGCCAGCAGCCACCCCCCGCAGGGTCGTGTCACCGGGGAGCTGTTTTTT. This codes for CASSHPPQGRVTGELFF.

The chain combines TRBV27 with TRBJ2-7; 9 nucleotides agree with TRBD1. The junction had 4 bases not matched to a gene; V was cut back by 5 bases and J by 5 bases. The CDR3 spans 13 residues. CDR1 and CDR2 from the germline V gene are MNHEY and SMNVEV (reference sequence). In nucleotides, the CDR3 is TGTGCCAGCAGTAAATGGACAGGGGACGAGCAGTACTTC. Amino acid sequence: CASSKWTGDEQYF.

This clone was counted between two and nine times. The chain combines TRBV27 with TRBJ2-1; D gene ambiguous. The CDR3 extends over 12 amino acids. The germline V gene encodes CDR1 MNHEY and CDR2 SMNVEV (reference sequence). V lost 5 bases and J lost 10, with 12 bases in between. The CDR3 region has the DNA TGTGCCAGCAGTCAGAACCGTTGGGAGCAGTTCTTC. Encoded protein: CASSQNRWEQFF.

The CDR3 sequence is CASVMNTEAFF. In nucleotides, the CDR3 is TGTGCCAGCGTAATGAACACTGAAGCTTTCTTT. The chain is built from TRBV28 and TRBJ1-1; D gene uncertain. The CDR3 is 11 residues long. Looked up from germline, CDR1 is MDHEN and CDR2 is SYDVKM. The V end lost 8 bases, the J end lost 0 bases, and 4 bases lay between the germline ends.

This chain connects TRBV7-6 to TRBJ1-5; TRBD1 aligns across 7 bases. The J segment lost 4 bases and the V segment lost 5 bases, leaving 8 bases of the junction unmatched. CDR3 length equals 15 residues. Germline CDR1 is SGHVS and CDR2 is FNYEAQ. This CDR3 is CASSPGDSWNQPQHF. For the CDR3, the DNA is TGTGCCAGCAGCCCTGGGGACAGCTGGAATCAGCCCCAGCATTTT.

The J gene is TRBJ2-2, the V gene TRBV28, with a weak D call TRBD2 (6 bases). V lost 8 bases and J 7 bases, leaving 11 bases between the germline ends. CDR1 is MDHEN, CDR2 SYDVKM, per germline. The CDR3 spans 12 residues. CDR3 sequence (DNA): TGTGCCAGCTCCCTGGGGGGCGGGGAGCTGTTTTTT. Translation: CASSLGGGELFF.

V usage is TRBV5-1 and J usage is TRBJ2-2, with D maybe TRBD1 (6 bases). This CDR3 is 13 amino acids long. Trimming cost V 4 bases and J 5 bases, with 9 bases left between them. Looked up from germline, CDR1 is SGHRS and CDR2 is YFSETQ. This chain's CDR3 is CASSLGATGELFF. For the CDR3, the DNA is TGCGCCAGCAGCCTGGGGGCTACCGGGGAGCTGTTTTTT.